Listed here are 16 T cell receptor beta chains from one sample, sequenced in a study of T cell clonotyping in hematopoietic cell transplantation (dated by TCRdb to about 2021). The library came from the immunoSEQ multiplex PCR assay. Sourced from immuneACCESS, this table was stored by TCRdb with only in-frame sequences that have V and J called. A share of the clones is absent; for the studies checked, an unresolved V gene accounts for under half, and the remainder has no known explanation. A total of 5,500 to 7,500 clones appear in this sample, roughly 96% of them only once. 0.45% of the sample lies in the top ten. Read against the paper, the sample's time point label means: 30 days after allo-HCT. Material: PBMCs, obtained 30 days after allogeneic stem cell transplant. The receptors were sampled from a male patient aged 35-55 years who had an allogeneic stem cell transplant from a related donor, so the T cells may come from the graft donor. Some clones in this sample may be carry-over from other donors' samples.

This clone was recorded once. The CDR3 region has the DNA TGTGCCAGCAGTGAAGGTCTACGGGGCTACACCTTC. Amino acids: CASSEGLRGYTF. V usage is TRBV2 and J usage is TRBJ1-2; D unresolved. The CDR3 is made up of 12 amino acids. CDR1 and CDR2 (germline): SNHLY, FYNNEI. V lost 1 base to trimming and J lost 8 bases, with 8 bases between them.

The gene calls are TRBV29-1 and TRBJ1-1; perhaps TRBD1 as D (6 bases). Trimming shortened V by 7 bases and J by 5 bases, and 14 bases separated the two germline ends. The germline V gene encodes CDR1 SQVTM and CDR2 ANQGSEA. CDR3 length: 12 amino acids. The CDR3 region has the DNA TGCAGCGCCCCTAGTCAGGGGACTGAAGCTTTCTTT. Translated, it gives CSAPSQGTEAFF.

As DNA, the CDR3 is TGTGCCTGGTCCTTAGGTGGCCCCTCAACTATCTACGAGCAGTACTTC. Amino acid sequence: CAWSLGGPSTIYEQYF. V usage is TRBV30 and J usage is TRBJ2-7; D not resolved. The CDR3 totals 16 residues. Looked up from germline, CDR1 is GTSNPN and CDR2 is SVGIG (reference sequence). Trimming took 5 bases from V and 3 from J, leaving 23 bases between them.

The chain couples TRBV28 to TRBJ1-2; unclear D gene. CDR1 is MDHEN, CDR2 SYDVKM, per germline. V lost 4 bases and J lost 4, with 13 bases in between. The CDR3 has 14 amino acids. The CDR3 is CASSSRRRSYGYTF. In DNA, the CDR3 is TGTGCCAGCAGTTCTCGCCGGCGATCCTATGGCTACACCTTC.

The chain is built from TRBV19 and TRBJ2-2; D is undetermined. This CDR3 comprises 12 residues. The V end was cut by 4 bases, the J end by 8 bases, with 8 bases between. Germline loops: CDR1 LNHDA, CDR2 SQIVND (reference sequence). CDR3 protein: CASSTAWGELFF. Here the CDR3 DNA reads TGTGCCAGTAGTACGGCCTGGGGGGAGCTGTTTTTT. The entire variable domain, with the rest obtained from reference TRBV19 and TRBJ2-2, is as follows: DGGITQSPKYLFRKEGQNVTLSCEQNLNHDAMYWYRQDPGQGLRLIYYSQIVNDFQKGDIAEGYSVSREKKESFPLTVTSAQKNPTAFYLCASSTAWGELFFGEGSRLTVL.

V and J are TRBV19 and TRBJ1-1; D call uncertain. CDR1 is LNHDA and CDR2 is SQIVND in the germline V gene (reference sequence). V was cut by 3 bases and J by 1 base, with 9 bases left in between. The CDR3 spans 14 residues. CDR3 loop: CASSMALTNTEAFF. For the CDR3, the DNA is TGTGCCAGTAGTATGGCACTTACGAACACTGAAGCTTTCTTT. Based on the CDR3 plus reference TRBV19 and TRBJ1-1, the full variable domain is DGGITQSPKYLFRKEGQNVTLSCEQNLNHDAMYWYRQDPGQGLRLIYYSQIVNDFQKGDIAEGYSVSREKKESFPLTVTSAQKNPTAFYLCASSMALTNTEAFFGQGTRLTVV.

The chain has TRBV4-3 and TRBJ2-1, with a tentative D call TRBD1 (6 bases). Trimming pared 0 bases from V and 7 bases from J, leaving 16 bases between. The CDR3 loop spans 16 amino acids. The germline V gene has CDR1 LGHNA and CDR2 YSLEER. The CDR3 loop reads CASSQDSRGTLNEQFF. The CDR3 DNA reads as TGCGCCAGCAGCCAAGATTCGAGGGGGACCTTAAATGAGCAGTTCTTC.

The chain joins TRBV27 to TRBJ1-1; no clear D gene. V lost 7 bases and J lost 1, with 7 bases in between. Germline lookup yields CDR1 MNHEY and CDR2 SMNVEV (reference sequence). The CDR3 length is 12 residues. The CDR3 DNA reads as TGTGCCAGCATGGCGGGGAACACTGAAGCTTTCTTT. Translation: CASMAGNTEAFF.

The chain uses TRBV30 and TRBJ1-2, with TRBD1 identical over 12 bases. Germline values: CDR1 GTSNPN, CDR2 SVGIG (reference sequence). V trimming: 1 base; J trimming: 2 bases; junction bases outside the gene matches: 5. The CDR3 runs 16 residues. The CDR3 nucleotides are TGTGCCTGGAGTGCCCCGGGACAGGGGGCCAACTATGGCTACACCTTC. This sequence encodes CAWSAPGQGANYGYTF.

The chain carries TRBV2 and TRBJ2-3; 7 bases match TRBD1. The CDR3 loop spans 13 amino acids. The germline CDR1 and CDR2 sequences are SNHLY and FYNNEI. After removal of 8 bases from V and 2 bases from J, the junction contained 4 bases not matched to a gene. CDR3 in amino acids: CASGGQATDTQYF. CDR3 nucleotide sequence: TGTGCCAGCGGCGGACAGGCCACAGATACGCAGTATTTT. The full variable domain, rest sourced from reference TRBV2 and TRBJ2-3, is EPEVTQTPSHQVTQMGQEVILRCVPISNHLYFYWYRQILGQKVEFLVSFYNNEISEKSEIFDDQFSVERPDGSNFTLKIRSTKLEDSAMYFCASGGQATDTQYFGPGTRLTVL.

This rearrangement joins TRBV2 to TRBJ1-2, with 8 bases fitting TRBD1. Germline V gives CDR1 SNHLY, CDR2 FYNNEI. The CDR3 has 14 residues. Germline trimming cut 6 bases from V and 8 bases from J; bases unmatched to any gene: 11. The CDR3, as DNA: TGTGCCAGCAGCCCGGACAGGGCCATTGGCGGCTACACCTTC. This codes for CASSPDRAIGGYTF.

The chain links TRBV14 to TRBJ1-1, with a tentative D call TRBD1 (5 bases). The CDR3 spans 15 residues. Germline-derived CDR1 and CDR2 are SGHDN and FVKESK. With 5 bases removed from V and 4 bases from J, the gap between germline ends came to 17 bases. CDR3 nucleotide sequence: TGTGCCAGCAGCGTCAGCCCGAGAGGGGCCACTGAAGCTTTCTTT. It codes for CASSVSPRGATEAFF.

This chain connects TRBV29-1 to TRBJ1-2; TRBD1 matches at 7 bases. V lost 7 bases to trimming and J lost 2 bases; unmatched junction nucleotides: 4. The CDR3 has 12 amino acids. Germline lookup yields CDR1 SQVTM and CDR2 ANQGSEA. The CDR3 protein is CSAATGNYGYTF. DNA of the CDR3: TGCAGCGCTGCGACAGGGAACTATGGCTACACCTTC. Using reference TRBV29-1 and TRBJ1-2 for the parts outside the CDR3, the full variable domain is SAVISQKPSRDICQRGTSLTIQCQVDSQVTMMFWYRQQPGQSLTLIATANQGSEATYESGFVIDKFPISRPNLTFSTLTVSNMSPEDSSIYLCSAATGNYGYTFGSGTRLTVV.

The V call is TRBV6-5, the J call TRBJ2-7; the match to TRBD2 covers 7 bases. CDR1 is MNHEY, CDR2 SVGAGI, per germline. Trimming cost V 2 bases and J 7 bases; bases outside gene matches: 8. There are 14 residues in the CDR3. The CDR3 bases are TGTGCCAGCAGTTACGGGCGGGAGAGTGGGGAGCAGTACTTC. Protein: CASSYGRESGEQYF.

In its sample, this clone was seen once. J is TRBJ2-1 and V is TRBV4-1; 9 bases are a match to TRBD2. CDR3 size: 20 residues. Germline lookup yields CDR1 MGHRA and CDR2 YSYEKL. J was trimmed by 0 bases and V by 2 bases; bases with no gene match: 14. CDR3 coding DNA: TGCGCCAGCAGCCAACTATGGACTAGCGTAACTCCCAGCTCCTACAATGAGCAGTTCTTC. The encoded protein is CASSQLWTSVTPSSYNEQFF.

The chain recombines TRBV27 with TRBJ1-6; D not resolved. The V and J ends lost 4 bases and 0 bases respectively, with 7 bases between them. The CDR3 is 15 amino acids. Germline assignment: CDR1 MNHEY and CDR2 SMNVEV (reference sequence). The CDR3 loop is CASSSPSSYNSPLHF. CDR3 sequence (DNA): TGTGCCAGCAGTTCTCCGAGCTCCTATAATTCACCCCTCCACTTT.